Below are 2 T cell receptor beta chains sequenced from a single sample in a study of early T cells in non-severe SARS-CoV-2 infection. TCRdb re-derived calls from the 5' RACE reads in MiXCR, one entry per CDR3 protein. Of roughly 40,000 distinct CDR3 sequences in the sample, around 7.8% were seen once. What was sequenced was whole blood. The receptors derive from an adult who was a healthcare worker with PCR-confirmed SARS-CoV-2 infection or an uninfected control (not recorded which).

This clonotype was observed at least ten times. The chain couples TRBV20-1 to TRBJ1-5; D is perhaps TRBD1 (5 bases). With 1 base removed from V and 4 bases from J, the gap between germline ends came to 11 bases. The CDR3 extends over 14 amino acids. The germline CDR1 and CDR2 sequences are DFQATT and SNEGSKA (reference sequence). Here the CDR3 reads CSARGGAGNQPQHF. In DNA, the CDR3 is TGCAGTGCTAGAGGAGGGGCAGGGAATCAGCCCCAGCATTTT.

This clonotype was detected many times. The J gene is TRBJ2-3, the V gene TRBV29-1; D is unclear. The V and J ends lost 7 bases and 2 bases respectively, with 4 bases between them. The CDR3 runs 10 residues. CDR1 SQVTM and CDR2 ANQGSEA come from the germline V gene. The CDR3 region is CSADTDTQYF. CDR3 sequence (DNA): TGCAGCGCCGACACAGATACGCAGTATTTT.